These T cell receptor beta chains were read from a single sample in a study of T cells expressing NK-cell markers. TCRdb derives one entry per CDR3 protein from the 5' RACE reads, leaving out DNA. The repertoire table contains 550,000 to 600,000 distinct CDR3 sequences. Material: blood T cells: a sorted CD56 or NKG2C T cell subset, CD4+ or CD8+ T cells, or bulk PBMC T cells (not recorded which). These receptors all stem from a man aged 18 to 35 in good health. CDR3s include the opening cysteine and the closing phenylalanine or tryptophan.

J | V | CDR3
TRBJ1-6 | TRBV5-1 | CASSLGQLSNSPLHF
TRBJ2-2 | TRBV7-2 | CASSYIAGTGGTGELFF
TRBJ2-7 | TRBV9 | CASSVGGQPIHEQYF
TRBJ2-1 | TRBV11-1 | CASSLSRLAGGLNINEQFF
TRBJ1-5 | TRBV20-1 | CSARDLRAGARQPQHF
TRBJ1-2 | TRBV20-1 | CSARVFGRRQEANYGYTF
TRBJ2-3 | TRBV12-3/TRBV12-4 | CASSDRLAGASDTQYF
TRBJ2-1 | TRBV27 | CASSFARGGWFF
TRBJ2-5 | TRBV5-1 | CASSSGQTETQYF
TRBJ2-1 | TRBV5-1 | CASSSGTSGRGEQFF
TRBJ1-1 | TRBV11-2 | CASSLAAGKEGTEAFF
TRBJ2-2 | TRBV5-1 | CASSLSRTGGSEELFF
TRBJ2-7 | TRBV6-2/TRBV6-3 | CASRSNRMNEQYF
TRBJ2-1 | TRBV20-1 | CSAPRLDRSYNEQFF
TRBJ2-3 | TRBV28 | CASSLGAGDTDTQYF
TRBJ2-5 | TRBV12-3/TRBV12-4 | CASSSAETSGETQYF
TRBJ2-1 | TRBV12-3/TRBV12-4 | CASRSPGREQFF
TRBJ1-5 | TRBV6-2/TRBV6-3 | CASSGARGGGSNQPQHF
TRBJ1-5 | TRBV6-5 | CASSYSGGWDQPQHF
TRBJ2-7 | TRBV28 | CAGGTSARNEQYF
TRBJ2-1 | TRBV10-1 | CASSFTSLGPNEQFF
TRBJ2-3 | TRBV12-3/TRBV12-4 | CASSFPSSGRADTQYF
TRBJ2-7 | TRBV5-1 | CASSLDHPGTGAAYEQYF
TRBJ2-1 | TRBV5-1 | CASSSGTSGNDEQFF
TRBJ1-3 | TRBV28 | CASSFDISGNTIYF
TRBJ2-2 | TRBV7-2 | CASSLVVNTGELFF
TRBJ2-3 | TRBV5-1 | CASSLGLPADTQYF
TRBJ1-6 | TRBV30 | CAWSEGGTGASPLHF
TRBJ1-2 | TRBV14 | CASSRGQRINYGYTF
TRBJ2-1 | TRBV29-1 | CSVPDSYYNEQFF
TRBJ2-5 | TRBV6-5 | CASSYSLLPTSVETQYF
TRBJ2-1 | TRBV24-1 | CATSGTPGTSSYNEQFF
TRBJ2-1 | TRBV12-3/TRBV12-4 | CASSSSGEQFF
TRBJ2-1 | TRBV25-1 | CASSGLADFIYNEQFF
TRBJ2-1 | TRBV3-1 | CASSQEIGGRALREQFF
TRBJ2-1 | TRBV20-1 | CSARGEGQVLLLSEQFF
TRBJ2-2 | TRBV11-2 | CASSLDGVTGELFF
TRBJ1-2 | TRBV29-1 | CSVDISSAQGHGYTF
TRBJ1-4 | TRBV12-3/TRBV12-4 | CASSFGLGWEKLFF
TRBJ2-7 | TRBV7-2 | CASSLWSQYYEQYF
TRBJ2-5 | TRBV20-1 | CSARGGLAGVLRQTQYF
TRBJ1-5 | TRBV12-3/TRBV12-4 | CASSLESGTPYSNQPQHF
TRBJ1-4 | TRBV10-1 | CASSRSPTNEKLFF
TRBJ1-5 | TRBV12-3/TRBV12-4 | CASTTQTGNQPQHF
TRBJ2-1 | TRBV6-6 | CATRGSGTDEQFF
TRBJ1-4 | TRBV20-1 | CSASSDDEKLFF